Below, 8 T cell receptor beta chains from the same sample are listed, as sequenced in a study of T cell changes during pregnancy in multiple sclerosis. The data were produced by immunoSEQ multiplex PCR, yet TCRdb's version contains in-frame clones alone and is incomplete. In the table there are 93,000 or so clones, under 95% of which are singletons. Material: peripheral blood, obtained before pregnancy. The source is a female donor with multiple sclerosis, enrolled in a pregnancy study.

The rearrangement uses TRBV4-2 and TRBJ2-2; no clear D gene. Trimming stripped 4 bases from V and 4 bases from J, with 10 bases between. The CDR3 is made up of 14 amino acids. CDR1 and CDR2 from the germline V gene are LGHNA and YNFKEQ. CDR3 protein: CASSRELATGELFF. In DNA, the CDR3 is TGTGCCAGCAGCCGCGAGCTTGCCACCGGGGAGCTGTTTTTT.

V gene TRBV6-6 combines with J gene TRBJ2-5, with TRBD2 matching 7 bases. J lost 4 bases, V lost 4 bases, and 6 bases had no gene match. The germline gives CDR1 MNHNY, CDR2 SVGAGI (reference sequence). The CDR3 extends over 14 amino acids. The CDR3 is CASSFGLGIETQYF. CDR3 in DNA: TGTGCCAGCAGTTTCGGACTAGGGATAGAGACCCAGTACTTC.

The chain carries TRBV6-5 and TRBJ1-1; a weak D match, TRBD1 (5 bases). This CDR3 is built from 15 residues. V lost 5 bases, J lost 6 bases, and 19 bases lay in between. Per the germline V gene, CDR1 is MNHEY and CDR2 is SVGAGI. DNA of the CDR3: TGTGCCAGCAGTCCCCAAGATCCAGGGTTCGCTGAAGCTTTCTTT. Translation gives CASSPQDPGFAEAFF.

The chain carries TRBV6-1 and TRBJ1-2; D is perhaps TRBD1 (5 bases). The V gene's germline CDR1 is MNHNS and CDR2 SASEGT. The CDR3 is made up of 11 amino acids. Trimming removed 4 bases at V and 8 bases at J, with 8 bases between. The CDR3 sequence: CASSGEGGYTF. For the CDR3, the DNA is TGTGCCAGCAGTGGGGAGGGGGGCTACACCTTC.

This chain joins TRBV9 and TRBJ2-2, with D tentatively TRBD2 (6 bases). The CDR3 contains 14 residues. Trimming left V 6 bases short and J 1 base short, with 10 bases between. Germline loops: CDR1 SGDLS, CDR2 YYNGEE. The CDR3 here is CASTARGNTGELFF. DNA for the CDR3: TGTGCCAGCACCGCGCGGGGGAACACCGGGGAGCTGTTTTTT.

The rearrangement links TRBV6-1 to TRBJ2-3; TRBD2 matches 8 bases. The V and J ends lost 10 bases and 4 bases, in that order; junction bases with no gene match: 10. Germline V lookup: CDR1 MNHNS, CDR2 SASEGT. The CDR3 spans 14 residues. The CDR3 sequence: CAILSGRLADTQYF. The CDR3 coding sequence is TGTGCCATCCTGAGCGGGAGACTGGCAGATACGCAGTATTTT.

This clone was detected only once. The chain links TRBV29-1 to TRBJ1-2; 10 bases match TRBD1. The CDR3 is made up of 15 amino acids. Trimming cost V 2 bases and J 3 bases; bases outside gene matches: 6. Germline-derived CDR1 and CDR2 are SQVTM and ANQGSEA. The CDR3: CSVEKPGQGDYGYTF. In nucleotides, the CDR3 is TGCAGCGTTGAAAAGCCTGGACAGGGGGACTATGGCTACACCTTC.

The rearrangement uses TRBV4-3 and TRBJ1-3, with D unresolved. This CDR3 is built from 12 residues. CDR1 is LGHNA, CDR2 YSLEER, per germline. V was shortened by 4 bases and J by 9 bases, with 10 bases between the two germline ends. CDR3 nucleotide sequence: TGCGCCAGCAGCCCCGACATTGGCACCATATATTTT. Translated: CASSPDIGTIYF.